These 27 T cell receptor beta chains were sequenced from one sample in a study of synovial regulatory T cells in juvenile arthritis. Whole-study results and caveats: TCR diversity was lower in inflammation-associated blood Treg cells than in other blood Treg cells.

Profiling relied on immunoSEQ multiplex PCR, and the TCRdb table lists in-frame clones only, not all of them. The listing records about 9,900 clones. Their recognized antigens are unknown. Specimen: Treg cells from blood. Subset described: HLA-DR+ inflammation-associated blood Treg cells. Every receptor here comes from a donor younger than 30 with juvenile idiopathic arthritis.

J is TRBJ1-1 and V is TRBV18. CDR3 length equals 15 residues. No DNA appears here. Per germline, CDR1 KGHSH and CDR2 LQKENI. The CDR3 reads CASSPMEGRSTEAFF.

The V call is TRBV2, the J call TRBJ2-3; TCRdb gives TRBD2 as the D gene, but with no DNA this cannot be confirmed. Germline CDR1 and CDR2: SNHLY and FYNNEI. This CDR3 is 13 amino acids long. DNA is not on record. CDR3 protein: CASRLPPEDTQYF. Complete variable domain (other parts from reference TRBV2 and TRBJ2-3): EPEVTQTPSHQVTQMGQEVILRCVPISNHLYFYWYRQILGQKVEFLVSFYNNEISEKSEIFDDQFSVERPDGSNFTLKIRSTKLEDSAMYFCASRLPPEDTQYFGPGTRLTVL.

V gene TRBV6-1 combines with J gene TRBJ1-2; as DNA is missing, the TRBD1 call by TCRdb cannot be tested. Germline V lookup: CDR1 MNHNS, CDR2 SASEGT. The CDR3 has 13 residues. No DNA has been recorded. This chain's CDR3 is CASSAQGSYGYTF.

The chain links TRBV7-7 to TRBJ1-3. This CDR3 spans 17 amino acids. No DNA is listed. Germline V lookup: CDR1 SSHAT, CDR2 FNYEAQ (reference sequence). This CDR3 reads CASRPLGTVSSGNTIYF. The full variable domain, with the rest looked up from reference TRBV7-7 and TRBJ1-3, is GAGVSQSPRYKVTKRGQDVTLRCDPISSHATLYWYQQALGQGPEFLTYFNYEAQPDKSGLPSDRFSAERPEGSISTLTIQRTEQRDSAMYRCASRPLGTVSSGNTIYFGEGSWLTVV.

This rearrangement joins TRBV13 to TRBJ1-1. The CDR3 is 17 amino acids. The DNA is unrecorded. Germline V gene lookup returns CDR1 PRHDT and CDR2 FYEKMQ (reference sequence). The CDR3 here is CASSLIPGLSVNTEAFF.

The chain couples TRBV4-1 to TRBJ1-2; TCRdb outputs TRBD1, but without DNA this stays unchecked. The CDR3 contains 15 residues. Only the protein is on record. Germline V gives CDR1 MGHRA, CDR2 YSYEKL. The CDR3: CASSPGTGVSYGYTF.

The chain recombines TRBV7-6 with TRBJ1-1. This CDR3 spans 14 amino acids. No DNA was logged. The germline V gene has CDR1 SGHVS and CDR2 FNYEAQ. CDR3: CASSYGRGNTEAFF.

The V gene is TRBV5-1, the J gene TRBJ2-1; absent DNA, TCRdb's TRBD2 call cannot be checked. Germline-derived CDR1 and CDR2 are SGHRS and YFSETQ. CDR3 size: 15 residues. No DNA was logged. The CDR3 spells CASSLEIAGPNEQFF. The full variable domain, completed using reference TRBV5-1 and TRBJ2-1, is KAGVTQTPRYLIKTRGQQVTLSCSPISGHRSVSWYQQTPGQGLQFLFEYFSETQRNKGNFPGRFSGRQFSNSRSEMNVSTLELGDSALYLCASSLEIAGPNEQFFGPGTRLTVL.

This chain connects TRBV14 to TRBJ1-1; checking the TCRdb D call of TRBD1 is not possible without DNA. The CDR3 contains 15 residues. DNA is not on record. In germline, CDR1 is SGHDN, CDR2 FVKESK. CDR3 sequence reads: CASSQLLGANTEAFF.

The chain joins TRBV4-2 to TRBJ2-3; TCRdb names TRBD2, which stays unverified in the absence of DNA. The germline V gene encodes CDR1 LGHNA and CDR2 YNFKEQ. The CDR3 length is 14 residues. The DNA is not on file. The CDR3 here is CAGSQVEGTDTQYF.

The chain has TRBV5-1 and TRBJ1-4. Germline V CDR1 and CDR2: SGHRS, YFSETQ. This CDR3 spans 13 amino acids. The DNA is unrecorded. The CDR3 sequence is CASKDTTNEKLFF. Full variable domain (remainder filled in from reference TRBV5-1 and TRBJ1-4): KAGVTQTPRYLIKTRGQQVTLSCSPISGHRSVSWYQQTPGQGLQFLFEYFSETQRNKGNFPGRFSGRQFSNSRSEMNVSTLELGDSALYLCASKDTTNEKLFFGSGTQLSVL.

J is TRBJ2-7 and V is TRBV6-6; the D gene TCRdb calls, TRBD2, cannot be checked with no DNA. Germline V gene data show CDR1 as MNHNY and CDR2 as SVGAGI (reference sequence). This CDR3 has 11 residues. No DNA is given. CDR3 residues: CASSNDFEQYF.

The rearrangement uses TRBV5-4 and TRBJ1-5; TCRdb names TRBD1, which stays unverified in the absence of DNA. Germline V gene data show CDR1 as SGHNT and CDR2 as YYREEE (reference sequence). CDR3 length equals 17 residues. The record lacks a DNA sequence. The CDR3: CASSTQGTVGSNQPQHF.

This chain joins TRBV29-1 and TRBJ1-3; TCRdb selects TRBD1, and the lack of DNA leaves this call unchecked. Germline V gene lookup returns CDR1 SQVTM and CDR2 ANQGSEA. There are 14 residues in the CDR3. The DNA is unrecorded. CDR3 region: CSATTTESGNTIYF.

The CDR3 loop is CAWGTGLNTEAFF. The gene calls are TRBV30 and TRBJ1-1. CDR3 size: 13 residues. The DNA is unrecorded. CDR1 GTSNPN and CDR2 SVGIG come from the germline V gene (reference sequence).

The rearrangement links TRBV19 to TRBJ1-5; TCRdb picks TRBD1, but there is no DNA to check that call. Germline V lookup: CDR1 LNHDA, CDR2 SQIVND (reference sequence). The CDR3 extends over 17 amino acids. This entry has no DNA. The CDR3 region is CASSIQRTGGKGKPQHF.

The chain recombines TRBV7-2 with TRBJ2-3; the D call from TCRdb, TRBD2, cannot be confirmed without DNA. This CDR3 has 12 amino acids. The record lacks a DNA sequence. Germline V lookup: CDR1 SGHTA, CDR2 FQGNSA. CDR3 amino acids: CASSLYTDTQYF.

The chain employs TRBV2 and TRBJ2-1; the D gene TCRdb calls, TRBD1, cannot be checked with no DNA. This CDR3 spans 13 amino acids. No nucleotide data were recorded. CDR1 SNHLY and CDR2 FYNNEI come from the germline V gene. The CDR3 spells CASTPRGNNEQFF.

This clone is labeled medium-sized based on frequency. The rearrangement joins TRBV4-3 to TRBJ1-3. The CDR3 contains 15 residues. No nucleotide data were recorded. Germline lookup yields CDR1 LGHNA and CDR2 YSLEER. CDR3 sequence: CASSQDRGVGNTIYF.

The gene calls are TRBV5-1 and TRBJ2-7. Germline lookup yields CDR1 SGHRS and CDR2 YFSETQ. The CDR3 contains 14 residues. There is no recorded DNA. CDR3 sequence reads: CASSPEGLGYEQYV.

This sequence joins TRBV2 and TRBJ1-2; TCRdb selects TRBD1, and the lack of DNA leaves this call unchecked. Germline lookup yields CDR1 SNHLY and CDR2 FYNNEI. The CDR3 totals 14 residues. DNA is not on record. CDR3: CASSERTGDYGYTF.

The chain carries TRBV7-6 and TRBJ2-7. This CDR3 has 11 amino acids. The entry carries no DNA sequence. Germline-derived CDR1 and CDR2 are SGHVS and FNYEAQ. The CDR3 reads CASSSSGEQYF.

The chain recombines TRBV5-4 with TRBJ2-4. The CDR3 spans 15 residues. The coding DNA is unavailable. The germline CDR1 and CDR2 sequences are SGHNT and YYREEE (reference sequence). CDR3 region: CASSLDTLAKNIQYF.

The chain recombines TRBV5-4 with TRBJ1-2. Germline V gene lookup returns CDR1 SGHNT and CDR2 YYREEE (reference sequence). This CDR3 has 13 amino acids. The coding DNA is unavailable. The CDR3 region is CASSLAKTYGYTF. Full variable domain (missing parts from reference TRBV5-4 and TRBJ1-2): ETGVTQSPTHLIKTRGQQVTLRCSSQSGHNTVSWYQQALGQGPQFIFQYYREEENGRGNFPPRFSGLQFPNYSSELNVNALELDDSALYLCASSLAKTYGYTFGSGTRLTVV.

This clone is called medium-sized based on its frequency. The CDR3 spells CASSLDMGVAEAFF. J is TRBJ1-1 and V is TRBV18. Germline CDR1 reads KGHSH; CDR2 reads LQKENI. The CDR3 runs to 14 residues. DNA was not recorded.

The chain links TRBV4-3 to TRBJ2-7; without DNA, the TCRdb call of TRBD1 cannot be checked. The CDR3 spans 16 residues. No DNA sequence is on record. The germline V gene encodes CDR1 LGHNA and CDR2 YSLEER. The CDR3 loop reads CASSQQPGLNSYEQYF.

V and J are TRBV2 and TRBJ2-2; TCRdb indicates TRBD2, and absent DNA this call remains unverified. Germline loops: CDR1 SNHLY, CDR2 FYNNEI. The CDR3 sequence is 13 residues long. No nucleotide data were recorded. The CDR3 sequence: CASSEFISGRLFF.